Listed below are T cell receptor beta chains from one sample, sequenced in a study of blood T cell repertoires in COVID-19. Profiled with immunoSEQ multiplex PCR; TCRdb holds only in-frame clones, not every one. The data hold roughly 290,000 clones, with 85% observed a single time. Sequencing was performed on peripheral blood. These receptors were collected from a woman in her forties or fifties with active or convalescent COVID-19. The CDR3 runs from the conserved cysteine through the conserved F or W. Fields, in order: clone size, J gene, V gene, D gene, CDR3 protein, CDR3 DNA. The D gene is left open where the match is weak. Clone size, where shown, is once, few, many, or a class for clones that have expanded.

size: NA
J: TRBJ2-7
V: TRBV19
D: NA
CDR3: CASRTDSISYEQYF
DNA: TGTGCCAGTCGGACAGACAGTATCTCCTACGAGCAGTACTTC

size: NA
J: TRBJ1-5
V: TRBV7-9
D: NA
CDR3: CASSLEGFQPQHF
DNA: TGTGCCAGCAGCCTTGAGGGATTTCAGCCCCAGCATTTT

size: NA
J: TRBJ2-3
V: TRBV6-5
D: TRBD1
CDR3: CASKSDRGTTDTQYF
DNA: TGTGCCAGCAAATCGGACAGGGGGACCACAGATACGCAGTATTTT

size: NA
J: TRBJ2-1
V: TRBV29-1
D: NA
CDR3: CSVEGLLVGRNAYNEQFF
DNA: TGCAGCGTTGAGGGGCTGTTAGTTGGGCGCAACGCATACAATGAGCAGTTCTTC

size: NA
J: TRBJ1-1
V: TRBV6-5
D: NA
CDR3: CASRRVMNTEAFF
DNA: TGTGCCAGCAGGAGGGTGATGAACACTGAAGCTTTCTTT

size: NA
J: TRBJ1-1
V: TRBV3-1/TRBV3-2
D: NA
CDR3: CASSQVLGGTEAFF
DNA: TGTGCCAGCAGCCAAGTATTGGGGGGGACTGAAGCTTTCTTT

size: few
J: TRBJ1-2
V: TRBV24-1
D: TRBD1
CDR3: CATSSTGVGYTF
DNA: TGTGCCACCAGTTCGACAGGGGTTGGCTACACCTTC

size: NA
J: TRBJ2-1
V: TRBV27
D: TRBD2
CDR3: CASSLSASGASSYNEQFF
DNA: TGTGCCAGCAGTTTATCGGCTAGCGGGGCTAGCTCCTACAATGAGCAGTTCTTC

size: once
J: TRBJ2-7
V: TRBV27
D: NA
CDR3: CASSLSIRARQYF
DNA: TGTGCCAGCAGTTTATCGATCAGGGCTCGGCAGTACTTC

size: NA
J: TRBJ2-7
V: TRBV15
D: TRBD2
CDR3: CATSRGLTSGRAFPYEQYF
DNA: TGTGCCACCAGCAGAGGATTGACTAGCGGGAGGGCCTTCCCATACGAGCAGTACTTC

size: NA
J: TRBJ1-2
V: TRBV6-1
D: TRBD1
CDR3: CASSEIGGGSNYGYTF
DNA: TGTGCCAGCAGTGAAATAGGAGGGGGCTCTAACTATGGCTACACCTTC

size: NA
J: TRBJ2-1
V: TRBV24-1
D: TRBD2
CDR3: CATSDYGTSGSMNEQFF
DNA: TGTGCCACCAGTGATTACGGGACTAGCGGGAGTATGAATGAGCAGTTCTTC

size: NA
J: TRBJ1-1
V: TRBV7-2
D: NA
CDR3: CASSFLGRDTEAFF
DNA: TGTGCCAGCAGCTTTCTAGGGCGGGACACTGAAGCTTTCTTT

size: NA
J: TRBJ2-3
V: TRBV28
D: NA
CDR3: CASSKLDDTQYF
DNA: TGTGCCAGCAGTAAACTAGATGATACGCAGTATTTT

size: once
J: TRBJ2-1
V: TRBV3-1/TRBV3-2
D: TRBD2
CDR3: CASSPRLAGGPYNEQFF
DNA: TGTGCCAGCAGCCCCAGACTAGCGGGAGGCCCTTACAATGAGCAGTTCTTC

size: NA
J: TRBJ1-5
V: TRBV7-8
D: TRBD1
CDR3: CASSSFRDRRQPQHF
DNA: TGTGCCAGCAGCAGTTTCCGGGACAGAAGACAGCCCCAGCATTTT

size: once
J: TRBJ2-3
V: TRBV19
D: TRBD2
CDR3: CASSIVVGGPLDTQYF
DNA: TGTGCCAGTAGTATAGTGGTGGGAGGGCCATTAGATACGCAGTATTTT

size: once
J: TRBJ2-7
V: TRBV14
D: NA
CDR3: CASSQAATAIYEQYF
DNA: TGTGCCAGCAGCCAAGCGGCGACTGCCATCTACGAGCAGTACTTC

size: NA
J: TRBJ1-2
V: TRBV27
D: TRBD1
CDR3: CASSFAGGKENYGYTF
DNA: TGTGCCAGCAGTTTTGCAGGGGGCAAAGAAAACTATGGCTACACCTTC

size: many
J: TRBJ1-3
V: TRBV2
D: NA
CDR3: CASSLTNSHSGNTIYF
DNA: TGTGCCAGCAGTCTTACTAACTCCCACTCTGGAAACACCATATATTTT

size: NA
J: TRBJ1-1
V: TRBV7-9
D: NA
CDR3: CASSIGGRNTEAFF
DNA: TGTGCCAGCAGCATCGGGGGTAGGAACACTGAAGCTTTCTTT

size: NA
J: TRBJ1-6
V: TRBV4-1
D: TRBD1
CDR3: CASSSQGAFSNSPLHF
DNA: TGCGCCAGCAGCTCCCAGGGGGCATTTTCGAATTCACCCCTCCACTTT

size: NA
J: TRBJ2-1
V: TRBV28
D: TRBD2
CDR3: CAIREGGRGNEQFF
DNA: TGTGCCATCCGCGAGGGCGGGAGGGGCAATGAGCAGTTCTTC

size: NA
J: TRBJ1-2
V: TRBV6-4
D: TRBD1
CDR3: CASSGGQGYGYTF
DNA: TGTGCCAGCAGTGGGGGACAGGGCTATGGCTACACCTTC

size: NA
J: TRBJ2-3
V: TRBV19
D: TRBD2
CDR3: CASSIRGVPTDTQYF
DNA: TGTGCCAGTAGTATTCGGGGGGTCCCCACAGATACGCAGTATTTT

size: once
J: TRBJ1-1
V: TRBV30
D: TRBD1
CDR3: CAWRRQGLNTEAFF
DNA: TGTGCCTGGAGGAGACAGGGACTGAACACTGAAGCTTTCTTT

size: once
J: TRBJ1-5
V: TRBV28
D: TRBD1
CDR3: CASRSGTGSNQPQHF
DNA: TGTGCCAGCAGATCCGGGACAGGGAGCAATCAGCCCCAGCATTTT

size: NA
J: TRBJ1-6
V: TRBV5-8
D: NA
CDR3: CASSPWANKSPLHF
DNA: TGTGCCAGCAGCCCTTGGGCAAACAAGTCACCCCTCCACTTT

size: NA
J: TRBJ1-1
V: TRBV29-1
D: NA
CDR3: CSVRGGWAMNTEAFF
DNA: TGCAGCGTTCGAGGGGGATGGGCTATGAACACTGAAGCTTTCTTT

size: NA
J: TRBJ1-5
V: TRBV5-6
D: TRBD1
CDR3: CASSTRQGPVAPQHF
DNA: TGTGCCAGCAGCACCAGACAGGGGCCGGTCGCGCCCCAGCATTTT

size: NA
J: TRBJ1-5
V: TRBV27
D: TRBD1
CDR3: CASSLSLPGQGAWQPQHF
DNA: TGTGCCAGCAGTTTATCTTTACCGGGACAGGGGGCTTGGCAGCCCCAGCATTTT

size: NA
J: TRBJ1-2
V: TRBV6-5
D: TRBD1
CDR3: CASSYKGQIYGYTF
DNA: TGTGCCAGCAGTTATAAGGGACAGATCTATGGCTACACCTTC

size: NA
J: TRBJ2-1
V: TRBV4-2
D: NA
CDR3: CASSQEAGPKVNEQFF
DNA: TGTGCCAGCAGCCAAGAGGCGGGGCCGAAGGTGAATGAGCAGTTCTTC

size: NA
J: TRBJ1-6
V: TRBV7-9
D: TRBD1
CDR3: CASSFGTGASPLHF
DNA: TGTGCCAGCAGCTTCGGGACAGGGGCTTCACCCCTCCACTTT

size: NA
J: TRBJ2-1
V: TRBV5-6
D: TRBD2
CDR3: CASSFGLAGGVNEQFF
DNA: TGTGCCAGCAGCTTCGGACTAGCGGGAGGAGTAAATGAGCAGTTCTTC

size: few
J: TRBJ2-1
V: TRBV2
D: NA
CDR3: CASKIRLGVSDEQFF
DNA: TGTGCCAGCAAAATCAGACTAGGGGTTTCGGATGAGCAGTTCTTC

size: NA
J: TRBJ1-6
V: TRBV5-5
D: NA
CDR3: CASSLGMGPPSSYNSPLHF
DNA: TGTGCCAGCAGCTTGGGTATGGGGCCCCCGAGCTCCTATAATTCACCCCTCCACTTT

size: NA
J: TRBJ2-2
V: TRBV27
D: NA
CDR3: CASNRASNTGELFF
DNA: TGTGCCAGCAACAGGGCTTCGAACACCGGGGAGCTGTTTTTT

size: NA
J: TRBJ2-5
V: TRBV30
D: NA
CDR3: CAWTGAAGETQYF
DNA: TGTGCCTGGACAGGGGCCGCGGGAGAGACCCAGTACTTC

size: few
J: TRBJ2-2
V: TRBV7-2
D: NA
CDR3: CASSARDIRTGELFF
DNA: TGTGCCAGCAGCGCCCGGGACATTCGCACCGGGGAGCTGTTTTTT

size: NA
J: TRBJ1-5
V: TRBV6-1
D: TRBD1
CDR3: CASSEAGGAHQPQHF
DNA: TGTGCCAGCAGTGAGGCAGGGGGTGCTCATCAGCCCCAGCATTTT

size: NA
J: TRBJ2-6
V: TRBV7-8
D: TRBD1
CDR3: CASSLVSGFGTGVDSGANVLTF
DNA: TGTGCCAGCAGCTTAGTGTCGGGGTTCGGTACAGGGGTGGATTCTGGGGCCAACGTCCTGACTTTC

size: once
J: TRBJ2-4
V: TRBV18
D: NA
CDR3: CASSPLPGAGSWGNIQYF
DNA: TGTGCCAGCTCACCACTACCTGGGGCCGGATCTTGGGGAAACATTCAGTACTTC

size: NA
J: TRBJ2-7
V: TRBV5-8
D: TRBD2
CDR3: CASTVWVGRGPYEQYF
DNA: TGTGCCAGCACCGTCTGGGTGGGGAGGGGACCCTACGAGCAGTACTTC

size: NA
J: TRBJ1-1
V: TRBV4-1
D: TRBD1
CDR3: CASSQEETRTGRAFF
DNA: TGCGCCAGCAGCCAGGAAGAAACTCGGACAGGTCGGGCTTTCTTT

size: NA
J: TRBJ1-4
V: TRBV4-2
D: NA
CDR3: CASSPRDTTNEKLFF
DNA: TGTGCCAGCAGCCCCCGGGATACAACTAATGAAAAACTGTTTTTT

size: NA
J: TRBJ2-1
V: TRBV28
D: NA
CDR3: CASSFNMEASDEQFF
DNA: TGTGCCAGCAGTTTCAACATGGAGGCTAGCGATGAGCAGTTCTTC

size: NA
J: TRBJ2-7
V: TRBV28
D: TRBD1
CDR3: CASSTTGKTYEQYF
DNA: TGTGCCAGCAGCACGACAGGGAAAACCTACGAGCAGTACTTC

size: NA
J: TRBJ1-1
V: TRBV12-5
D: TRBD1
CDR3: CDPRGSYTEAFF
DNA: TGTGACCCCAGGGGGTCGTACACTGAAGCTTTCTTT